This T cell receptor beta chain stems from a study of T cell repertoires in cytomegalovirus infection. Study outcomes and limitations: Summed frequency of public TCR beta families distinguished CMV carriers with the relevant HLA.

TCRdb reprocessed the reads with MiXCR, giving one entry per CDR3 protein. In the table there are about 570,000 distinct CDR3 sequences, just under 40% of which are singletons. CDR1 and CDR2 (germline): SEHNR, FQNEAQ (reference sequence). CDR3 length equals 15 residues. With 4 bases removed from V and 8 bases from J, the gap between germline ends came to 18 bases. This clonotype was observed once. What it recognizes is unknown. The starting material was cultured PBMCs, obtained from culture after CMV antigen stimulation. The chain combines TRBV7-9 with TRBJ2-1; TRBD2 is a possible D gene (6 bases). This sequence was found in a human donor in good health (CMV status not recorded). Some clones in this sample may be carry-over from other donors' samples. This CDR3 reads CASSSLAISADEQFF. The CDR3 coding sequence is TGTGCCAGCAGCTCTCTAGCGATCTCGGCGGATGAGCAGTTCTTC.